This TCR beta chain stems from a study of blood T cells in healthy people across ages. Study-level points and caveats: Diversity was higher, and naive CD4+ cells more numerous, in long-lived donors than in aged donors.

Per sample, extraction of total RNA gave at least 6 micrograms in every case. In this sample, this clonotype turned up once. Its target is unknown. Primers used in a second PCR of roughly 7 to 12 cycles were a sample-barcoded 5' primer and a J-beta primer mix. Tags on each cDNA molecule came from a template-switch adaptor with 12 random nucleotides. Every sample gave at least 3 million paired-end reads containing CDR3. TCRdb fed the 5' RACE reads into MiXCR, producing one record per CDR3 protein. The sample consists of hundreds of thousands of distinct CDR3 sequences, more than 50% of them appearing once. The sample was blood. The receptor's source is a man aged 35 to 55 in good health.

The DNA of the CDR3 is TGTGCCAGCAGTCCCGGGACTAGCGGGGGTTTACTTACGCAGTATTTT. Amino acids: CASSPGTSGGLLTQYF. The chain uses TRBV28 and TRBJ2-3; TRBD2 matches at 14 bases. The CDR3 covers 16 residues. From germline, CDR1 is MDHEN and CDR2 SYDVKM. V lost 5 bases to trimming and J lost 8 bases; unmatched junction nucleotides: 9.